Shown below are 24 T cell receptor beta chains from a single sample sequenced in a study of blood T cells in healthy people across ages. Using a J-beta primer mix together with a sample-barcoded 5' primer, a second PCR was run for roughly 6 to 12 cycles. Each CDR3 protein is one row after TCRdb ran MiXCR on the 5' RACE reads. The sample shows about 1.4 million distinct CDR3 sequences, around 59% of them seen only once. The sequenced material came from blood. These receptors were collected from a man aged 18 to 30 in good health.

The V call is TRBV4-2, the J call TRBJ2-7; D is perhaps TRBD2 (5 bases). V shed 2 bases and J shed 4 bases, with 12 bases lying between them. The CDR3 is made up of 14 amino acids. Germline V CDR1 and CDR2: LGHNA, YNFKEQ. The CDR3 DNA is TGTGCCAGCAGCCAACGGGAAGTGTCGTACGAGCAGTACTTC. Amino acids: CASSQREVSYEQYF.

This clonotype was seen only once. The chain joins TRBV5-1 to TRBJ2-1, with a weak D call TRBD1 (7 bases). The V gene lost 4 bases and the J gene lost 1 base, with 15 bases spanning the gap. This CDR3 is 16 amino acids long. CDR1 and CDR2 (germline): SGHRS, YFSETQ. The CDR3 loop is CASSIQTGRSYNEQFF. The DNA of the CDR3 is TGCGCCAGCAGCATCCAGACAGGGAGGTCCTACAATGAGCAGTTCTTC.

This chain links TRBV4-1 with TRBJ2-7; D may be TRBD2 (5 bases). Trimming cost V 0 bases and J 2 bases, with 11 bases left between them. CDR1 MGHRA and CDR2 YSYEKL come from the germline V gene. This CDR3 comprises 15 residues. The CDR3 DNA is TGCGCCAGCAGCCAAGATACGGGGTTGGCCTACGAGCAGTACTTC. This codes for CASSQDTGLAYEQYF.

The V and J genes are TRBV11-2 and TRBJ2-5; 8 bases are a match to TRBD2. This CDR3 has 15 amino acids. Trimming took 3 bases from V and 11 from J; bases not matched to a gene: 14. Germline V gene sequence: CDR1 SGHAT, CDR2 FQNNGV. The CDR3 loop reads CASSLREALYNEQYF. The CDR3 coding sequence is TGTGCCAGCAGCTTGCGGGAGGCCCTCTACAATGAGCAGTACTTC.

This chain links TRBV4-1 with TRBJ2-1; 10 bases are a match to TRBD2. J was trimmed by 7 bases and V by 2 bases; bases with no gene match: 5. This CDR3 contains 15 residues. Germline CDR1 MGHRA, CDR2 YSYEKL. The CDR3 loop reads CASSQLAGASNEQFF. The CDR3 coding sequence is TGCGCCAGCAGCCAACTAGCGGGAGCTTCTAATGAGCAGTTCTTC.

This clonotype has a handful of counts. V gene TRBV7-9 combines with J gene TRBJ1-2; weak D call: TRBD1 (5 bases). The ends were cut back, 2 bases at V and 6 bases at J, with 13 bases in the middle. This CDR3 comprises 14 residues. Germline assignment: CDR1 SEHNR and CDR2 FQNEAQ (reference sequence). The CDR3 nucleotides read TGTGCCAGCAGCTTATCCACAGGTTTGAATGGCTACACCTTC. Protein: CASSLSTGLNGYTF.

The chain employs TRBV6-2 or TRBV6-3 and TRBJ1-2; D gene ambiguous. V dropped 6 bases and J dropped 8 bases, with 16 bases sitting between them. The CDR3 sequence is 13 residues long. CDR1 is MNHEY, CDR2 SVGEGT, per germline. In DNA, the CDR3 is TGTGCCAGCAGGGCACAGAGCCTCGGGGGCTACACCTTC. Translation gives CASRAQSLGGYTF.

This rearrangement joins TRBV20-1 to TRBJ2-4, with a possible D match to TRBD1 (6 bases). The DNA end favors TRBJ2-7, so the J call may be wrong. CDR1 DFQATT and CDR2 SNEGSKA come from the germline V gene (reference sequence). The CDR3 has 12 residues. The CDR3 protein is CSASQGSHEQYF. In DNA, the CDR3 is TGCAGTGCTTCACAGGGTTCCCACGAGCAGTACTTC.

This clonotype was detected a few times. The V gene is TRBV20-1, the J gene TRBJ1-1; D remains unclear. The CDR3 is made up of 11 amino acids. In germline, CDR1 is DFQATT, CDR2 SNEGSKA (reference sequence). V gave up 3 bases and J gave up 3 bases, with 5 bases separating them. The DNA of the CDR3 is TGCAGTGCTAGCGAGGACACTGAAGCTTTCTTT. Amino acids: CSASEDTEAFF.

V gene TRBV5-1 combines with J gene TRBJ2-7, with D possibly being TRBD2 (6 bases). V was clipped by 3 bases and J by 0 bases, with 13 bases between them. Germline V gene data show CDR1 as SGHRS and CDR2 as YFSETQ. The CDR3 runs 15 residues. The CDR3, as DNA: TGCGCCAGCAGCTCCGGGAGCCCCTTCTCCTACGAGCAGTACTTC. Residues: CASSSGSPFSYEQYF.

The rearrangement uses TRBV4-1 and TRBJ2-2; D is undetermined. The CDR3 has 16 amino acids. Germline values: CDR1 MGHRA, CDR2 YSYEKL. Trimming removed 2 bases from V and 6 bases from J, with 16 bases in between. Here the CDR3 reads CASSQPRSSSAGELFF. The CDR3 coding sequence is TGCGCCAGCAGCCAACCCCGAAGTAGCTCGGCCGGGGAGCTGTTTTTT.

This clonotype was recorded only once. This sequence joins TRBV2 and TRBJ2-1, with TRBD1 identical over 10 bases. Germline V gene sequence: CDR1 SNHLY, CDR2 FYNNEI. V was clipped by 3 bases and J by 10 bases; unmatched bases: 3. CDR3 length: 13 residues. CDR3 protein: CASSDQTGGEQFF. The CDR3 nucleotides are TGTGCCAGCAGTGATCAGACAGGGGGCGAGCAGTTCTTC.

This sequence joins TRBV6-5 and TRBJ1-1, with 9 positions matching TRBD1. CDR3 length equals 13 residues. In germline, CDR1 is MNHEY, CDR2 SVGAGI. J lost 4 bases, V lost 8 bases, and 5 bases had no gene match. The CDR3 spells CASLQTGGTEAFF. CDR3 sequence (DNA): TGTGCCAGCTTACAGACAGGGGGCACTGAAGCTTTCTTT.

Only one count was recorded for this clonotype. Relative to the germline gene, one junction end is altered; a read error may explain this. This chain joins TRBV4-1 and TRBJ2-1; no definite D call. Germline lookup yields CDR1 MGHRA and CDR2 YSYEKL. This CDR3 has 14 amino acids. The CDR3: CASSQPLARNEQFF. The DNA of the CDR3 is TGCGCCAGTAGCCAACCCTTAGCCCGTAATGAGCAGTTCTTC.

The genes are TRBV7-2 and TRBJ2-3; D is perhaps TRBD2 (5 bases). The V gene's germline CDR1 is SGHTA and CDR2 FQGNSA. The length of the CDR3 is 17 residues. Trimming took off 4 bases at V and 2 bases at J, with 19 bases between the two ends. The CDR3 spells CASSSLSGYLVTDTQYF. The CDR3 region has the DNA TGTGCCAGCAGCTCCTTGAGCGGCTACCTAGTCACAGATACGCAGTATTTT.

As for this clonotype: An end of the junction differs from the germline gene, which may be a read error. V gene TRBV7-6 combines with J gene TRBJ2-1; D not certain. The CDR3 length is 16 residues. Germline V gene lookup returns CDR1 SGHVS and CDR2 FNYEAQ. The CDR3 sequence is CASSHYVPVTYNEQFF. CDR3 sequence (DNA): TGTGCCAGCAGCCACTATGTACCAGTGACCTACAATGAACAGTTCTTC.

This chain joins TRBV27 and TRBJ2-2, with D maybe TRBD1 (6 bases). CDR3 length: 16 residues. Per the germline V gene, CDR1 is MNHEY and CDR2 is SMNVEV (reference sequence). V lost 5 bases and J 5 bases, leaving 18 bases between the germline ends. The CDR3 loop is CASSPLGGVSTGELFF. CDR3 nucleotides: TGTGCCAGCAGTCCCTTAGGGGGAGTATCTACCGGGGAGCTGTTTTTT.

The sample holds a few counts of this clonotype. The chain carries TRBV4-1 and TRBJ1-1; 12 nucleotides match TRBD1. The CDR3 covers 17 residues. Trimming at V came to 4 bases and at J to 0 bases, leaving 6 bases not matched to a gene. CDR1 is MGHRA and CDR2 is YSYEKL in the germline V gene. The CDR3 protein is CASSPLGTGGLNTEAFF. The CDR3 DNA sequence: TGCGCCAGCAGCCCCCTCGGGACAGGGGGCCTGAACACTGAAGCTTTCTTT.

This clonotype was seen only a few times. V gene TRBV7-2 combines with J gene TRBJ2-3; no clear D. The CDR3 has 15 residues. Germline V lookup: CDR1 SGHTA, CDR2 FQGNSA. V gave up 4 bases and J gave up 0 bases, with 11 bases separating them. In DNA, the CDR3 is TGTGCCAGCAGCTCGTCACCAACTAGCACAGATACGCAGTATTTT. Translated: CASSSSPTSTDTQYF.

The chain recombines TRBV15 with TRBJ2-1, with TRBD2 matching 7 bases. With 9 bases clipped from V and 5 bases from J, the junction kept 13 bases outside the gene matches. The CDR3 has 15 residues. Germline V lookup: CDR1 LNHNV, CDR2 YYDKDF (reference sequence). DNA for the CDR3: TGTGCCACTTCAGCGGGACCCCACCCTAACAATGAGCAGTTCTTC. This sequence encodes CATSAGPHPNNEQFF.

This chain joins TRBV29-1 and TRBJ2-7, with 8 bases aligning to TRBD2. This CDR3 comprises 14 residues. V lost 7 bases and J lost 5; bases outside the gene matches: 13. Germline lookup yields CDR1 SQVTM and CDR2 ANQGSEA. For the CDR3, the DNA is TGCAGCGGCCATGAACCGGGACTAGGAAACGAGCAGTACTTC. It translates to CSGHEPGLGNEQYF.

Many counts were recorded for this clonotype. The chain employs TRBV7-2 and TRBJ2-1, with D unresolved. Per germline, CDR1 SGHTA and CDR2 FQGNSA. The CDR3 is made up of 13 amino acids. Trimming took off 1 base at V and 6 bases at J, with 7 bases between the two ends. The CDR3 spells CASSLGGSNEQFF. The DNA for the CDR3 is TGTGCCAGCAGCTTAGGGGGTAGCAATGAGCAGTTCTTC.

This clonotype was seen a few times. J is TRBJ2-7 and V is TRBV10-3; TRBD2 might be the D (6 bases). The CDR3 extends over 13 amino acids. Germline lookup yields CDR1 ENHRY and CDR2 SYGVKD. V lost 3 bases, J lost 6 bases, and 12 bases lay in between. CDR3 protein: CAISELGGVEQYF. The CDR3 bases are TGTGCCATCAGTGAATTAGGAGGGGTCGAGCAGTACTTC.

This clonotype was counted many times. V is TRBV20-1 and J is TRBJ2-6; 8 positions agree with TRBD2. Per germline, CDR1 DFQATT and CDR2 SNEGSKA (reference sequence). After removal of 3 bases from V and 1 base from J, the junction contained 14 bases not matched to a gene. The CDR3 spans 19 residues. This CDR3 reads CSASGGERGFQSGANVLTF. DNA for the CDR3: TGCAGTGCTAGTGGTGGAGAGCGGGGGTTTCAGTCTGGGGCCAACGTCCTGACTTTC.